The rows below give T cell receptor beta chains drawn from one sample of a study of blood T cell repertoires in COVID-19. The protocol was immunoSEQ multiplex PCR, while the TCRdb copy is restricted to in-frame clones and leaves out a portion. The data contain 54,000 or so clones, around 87% of them singletons. The sequenced material came from peripheral blood. These TCRs come from a man aged 50 to 60 with active COVID-19. CDR3s include the opening cysteine and the closing phenylalanine or tryptophan. A D gene is named only where the DNA matches it firmly. Clone size is stated in some rows and not others, as once, few, many or a class when expanded.

D	size	length	V	J	DNA	CDR3
NA	NA	15	TRBV24-1	TRBJ1-2	TGTGCCACCAGTGATACCACCAGGCCTAACTATGGCTACACCTTC	CATSDTTRPNYGYTF
NA	NA	11	TRBV29-1	TRBJ1-1	TGCAGCGTCATCATGAACACTGAAGCTTTCTTT	CSVIMNTEAFF
TRBD2	NA	16	TRBV4-1	TRBJ2-5	TGCGCCAGCAGCCAAGAAACGGGACTAGCGGGGGAGACCCAGTACTTC	CASSQETGLAGETQYF
NA	NA	12	TRBV11-2	TRBJ1-2	TGTGCCAGCAGTCCTAGGCGGGATGGCTACACCTTC	CASSPRRDGYTF
NA	NA	14	TRBV11-2	TRBJ1-2	TGTGCCAGCAGCTTAGCCGGGGAGTTCTATGGCTACACCTTC	CASSLAGEFYGYTF
TRBD1	NA	16	TRBV18	TRBJ1-5	TGTGCCAGCTCATCACAGGGGGCGTCCGGGTCGACGGCCCAGCATTTT	CASSSQGASGSTAQHF
TRBD2	NA	18	TRBV19	TRBJ2-5	TGTGCCAGTAGTACACCCTACGGGGGTGGGGGGGTCTCAGAGACCCAGTACTTC	CASSTPYGGGGVSETQYF
TRBD1	NA	13	TRBV7-8	TRBJ1-1	TGTGCCAGCAGCGCAGACAGGGGCACTGAAGCTTTCTTT	CASSADRGTEAFF
TRBD2	NA	20	TRBV5-1	TRBJ2-1	TGCGCCAGCAGCTTCGTTATAGCGGGAGGCACTTATAGCTCCTACAATGAGCAGTTCTTC	CASSFVIAGGTYSSYNEQFF
NA	NA	14	TRBV7-3	TRBJ2-3	TGTGCCAGCAGCTTTGCTCGAGGGACAGATACGCAGTATTTT	CASSFARGTDTQYF
TRBD1	NA	17	TRBV28	TRBJ2-7	TGTGCCAGCAGTCCTCCTTCCGGGACAGAATTCTCCTACGAGCAGTACTTC	CASSPPSGTEFSYEQYF
TRBD2	NA	17	TRBV28	TRBJ2-7	TGTGCCAGCAGTTTAGAAGTCGGGACTAGCGGGAGTTACGAGCAGTACTTC	CASSLEVGTSGSYEQYF
NA	few	15	TRBV19	TRBJ2-7	TGTGCCAGTAGTATGGCACAGGGAGGGTCCTACGAGCAGTACTTC	CASSMAQGGSYEQYF
TRBD2	NA	17	TRBV6-1	TRBJ2-3	TGTGCCAGCAGTGAACGACCAGCGGGAAGCGGCACAGATACGCAGTATTTT	CASSERPAGSGTDTQYF
NA	many	12	TRBV6-6	TRBJ2-3	TGTGCCAGCAGTTACACGGCAGATACGCAGTATTTT	CASSYTADTQYF
TRBD1	NA	18	TRBV25-1	TRBJ1-4	TGTGCCAGCAGTGGGGGACAGGGGGCCTATGCAACTAATGAAAAACTGTTTTTT	CASSGGQGAYATNEKLFF
TRBD2	NA	15	TRBV27	TRBJ2-7	TGTGCCAGTGAAGGGACTAGCGGTGGGACCTACGAGCAGTACTTC	CASEGTSGGTYEQYF
TRBD1	few	15	TRBV7-2	TRBJ1-1	TGTGCCAGCAGCTTAGCCCTAACAGGGGTTGGTGAAGCTTTCTTT	CASSLALTGVGEAFF
NA	few	14	TRBV7-2	TRBJ2-1	TGTGCCAGCAGCTTAGTATTAGGGGGTGATGAGCAGTTCTTC	CASSLVLGGDEQFF
NA	NA	15	TRBV4-3	TRBJ1-2	TGCGCCAGCAGCCAAGAAAGGGGTTGGGACTATGGCTACACCTTC	CASSQERGWDYGYTF
TRBD1	NA	15	TRBV7-9	TRBJ2-4	TGTGCCAGCAGCTTAGTAAACAGGGGGTCGGACATTCAGTACTTC	CASSLVNRGSDIQYF
TRBD1	NA	15	TRBV7-3	TRBJ2-1	TGTGCCAGCAGCCTCTGGGACAGGGCGGGAGATGAGCAGTTCTTC	CASSLWDRAGDEQFF
TRBD1	NA	15	TRBV9	TRBJ1-2	TGTGCCAGCAGCGTAGAGGACAGGGAGGTGTCCGGCTACACCTTC	CASSVEDREVSGYTF
TRBD1	NA	16	TRBV4-3	TRBJ2-5	TGCGCCAGCGGCCGTGACAGGGGTCTTTTTCAAGAGACCCAGTACTTC	CASGRDRGLFQETQYF
TRBD1	NA	15	TRBV5-1	TRBJ1-1	TGCGCCAGCAGCTTGTACCAGGGGGGTTTGTCTGAAGCTTTCTTT	CASSLYQGGLSEAFF
TRBD1	few	14	TRBV5-1	TRBJ1-4	TGCGCCAGCAGCCCGGGACAGGGTGGAGAAAAACTGTTTTTT	CASSPGQGGEKLFF
NA	NA	14	TRBV7-9	TRBJ1-1	TGTGCCAGCAGCTTAGCAGTCCGGACAACTGAAGCTTTCTTT	CASSLAVRTTEAFF
NA	NA	13	TRBV28	TRBJ1-4	TGTGCCAGCAGTGAGACAGGAACTGAAAAACTGTTTTTT	CASSETGTEKLFF
TRBD2	NA	15	TRBV6-5	TRBJ2-7	TGTGCCAGCAGTTCGACAAGCGGGAGAGCCTACGAGCAGTACTTC	CASSSTSGRAYEQYF
NA	NA	15	TRBV3-1/TRBV3-2	TRBJ2-7	TGTGCCAGCAGCCAAGACCACTACCCACATCCCGAGCAGTACTTC	CASSQDHYPHPEQYF
TRBD1	NA	15	TRBV27	TRBJ1-5	TGTGCCAGCAGTCCGACAGGGGGCGTATCTCAGCCCCAGCATTTT	CASSPTGGVSQPQHF
NA	NA	14	TRBV7-2	TRBJ2-1	TGTGCCAGCAGCCGTAGAGAAACTTACAATGAGCAGTTCTTC	CASSRRETYNEQFF
NA	NA	17	TRBV28	TRBJ1-2	TGTGCCAGCCGTTCACCTTTCCGACGGAGTGGTTCCTATGGCTACACCTTC	CASRSPFRRSGSYGYTF
NA	NA	15	TRBV5-4	TRBJ2-1	TGTGCCAGCAGCGGGTCTAGCCTCTCCTACAATGAGCAGTTCTTC	CASSGSSLSYNEQFF
NA	NA	14	TRBV11-2	TRBJ1-3	TGTGCCAGCAGCTTAGGCGGATCTGGAAACACCATATATTTT	CASSLGGSGNTIYF
TRBD2	NA	14	TRBV27	TRBJ2-1	TGTGCCAGCAGTTTATCCGGGAGGTACAATGAGCAGTTCTTC	CASSLSGRYNEQFF
NA	NA	16	TRBV4-3	TRBJ2-2	TGCGCCAGCAGCCAAGGGGGGAGGTGGAACACCGGGGAGCTGTTTTTT	CASSQGGRWNTGELFF
NA	NA	14	TRBV2	TRBJ2-1	TGTGCCAGCAGTGAAGCGCAAGGCGGGAATGAGCAGTTCTTC	CASSEAQGGNEQFF
TRBD2	NA	14	TRBV27	TRBJ2-5	TGTGCCAGCTGCCCGGGCCCGGGGGGAGAGACCCAGTACTTC	CASCPGPGGETQYF
TRBD1	once	17	TRBV27	TRBJ1-2	TGTGCCAGCAGTTCGCTTGGGCAGGGGGCCCTTTTCTATGGCTACACCTTC	CASSSLGQGALFYGYTF
NA	NA	13	TRBV6-6	TRBJ1-4	TGTGCCAGTCAACGGGGGGGGAGCGAAAAACTGTTTTTT	CASQRGGSEKLFF
NA	NA	15	TRBV5-1	TRBJ1-4	TGCGCCAGATTGAAACCGGGACTCAGAAATGAAAAACTGTTTTTT	CARLKPGLRNEKLFF
NA	NA	15	TRBV7-9	TRBJ1-5	TGTGCCAGCACCAACGGGGGGCTTGAGAATCAGCCCCAGCATTTT	CASTNGGLENQPQHF
TRBD2	once	14	TRBV7-2	TRBJ2-7	TGTGCCAGCAGCTTGGCTAGCGGGAGTAACGAGCAGTACTTC	CASSLASGSNEQYF
TRBD1	NA	15	TRBV6-2/TRBV6-3	TRBJ2-2	TGTGCCAGCAGCAGACAGGGTTCGAGCGTCGGGGAGCTGTTTTTT	CASSRQGSSVGELFF
TRBD1	NA	17	TRBV5-1	TRBJ1-2	TGCGCCAGCAGCTATTACCTCCTTGGACAGGGGGCGGGTGGCTACACCTTC	CASSYYLLGQGAGGYTF